One and the same sample provided the 18 T cell receptor beta chains below, sequenced in a study of blood T cell repertoires in COVID-19. The method was immunoSEQ multiplex PCR; TCRdb's version includes in-frame clones alone and lacks a portion of them. Of some 87,000 clones listed, around 87% are singletons. Sequenced material: peripheral blood. These receptors all stem from a human donor in a cohort sampled during active COVID-19.

The chain's CDR3 is CASSPRDRGDYGYTF. The CDR3 bases are TGTGCCAGCAGCCCCCGGGACAGGGGGGACTATGGCTACACCTTC. The V and J genes are TRBV7-9 and TRBJ1-2; 11 bases line up with TRBD1. The CDR3 is 15 residues long. The trim removed 5 bases at V and 3 bases at J, leaving 5 bases unmatched. Germline CDR1 SEHNR, CDR2 FQNEAQ (reference sequence).

This clone has just a few counts. The chain links TRBV4-2 to TRBJ1-1, with D tentatively TRBD1 (6 bases). V was trimmed by 4 bases and J by 1 base, leaving 16 bases between them. Germline CDR1 reads LGHNA; CDR2 reads YNFKEQ. The CDR3 loop spans 16 amino acids. CDR3 sequence (DNA): TGTGCCAGCAGCCGTCTTGGGCAGGGGACGAACACTGAAGCTTTCTTT. Protein sequence: CASSRLGQGTNTEAFF.

V and J are TRBV28 and TRBJ2-2; the D gene is possibly TRBD1 (5 bases). The V end was cut by 3 bases, the J end by 5 bases, with 7 bases between. Looked up from germline, CDR1 is MDHEN and CDR2 is SYDVKM. The CDR3 spans 13 residues. The CDR3 sequence: CASSLAGTGELFF. CDR3 bases: TGTGCCAGCAGTTTGGCAGGGACCGGGGAGCTGTTTTTT.

The CDR3 region is CASSQDRWGSNYGYTF. The CDR3 DNA reads TGCGCCAGCAGCCAAGATAGGTGGGGCTCAAACTATGGCTACACCTTC. The chain combines TRBV4-1 with TRBJ1-2; TRBD1 is a possible D gene (5 bases). Trimming left V 0 bases short and J 2 bases short, with 13 bases between. CDR3 length: 16 amino acids. Germline V CDR1 and CDR2: MGHRA, YSYEKL.

The chain couples TRBV6-5 to TRBJ2-5; a weak D match, TRBD2 (6 bases). Deletions cut 7 bases from V and 3 bases from J, with 12 bases between. CDR1 is MNHEY, CDR2 SVGAGI, per germline. The CDR3 length is 13 residues. In DNA, the CDR3 is TGTGCCAGCACTATAGCGGCAAAAGAGACCCAGTACTTC. The encoded protein is CASTIAAKETQYF.

The chain uses TRBV2 and TRBJ2-3, with 7 bases lining up with TRBD1. CDR3 length equals 14 residues. CDR1 and CDR2 from the germline V gene are SNHLY and FYNNEI. V shed 10 bases and J 0 bases; nucleotides not matched to a gene: 7. DNA of the CDR3: TGTGCCATCCCGGACAGGTATAGCACAGATACGCAGTATTTT. Translated: CAIPDRYSTDTQYF.

The V call is TRBV29-1, the J call TRBJ2-7; perhaps TRBD1 as D (6 bases). The V gene lost 0 bases and the J gene lost 4 bases, with 22 bases spanning the gap. This CDR3 is 17 amino acids long. Germline-derived CDR1 and CDR2 are SQVTM and ANQGSEA. The CDR3 region is CSVEEEWPGQNVYEQYF. The CDR3 DNA is TGCAGCGTTGAAGAGGAGTGGCCCGGACAGAACGTTTACGAGCAGTACTTC.

The chain has TRBV12-3 or TRBV12-4 and TRBJ1-2, with 11 bases aligning to TRBD1. V was clipped by 6 bases and J by 7 bases; unmatched bases: 4. The length of the CDR3 is 13 residues. CDR3 amino acids: CASSPGQGGGYTF. The CDR3 region has the DNA TGTGCCAGCAGCCCGGGACAGGGGGGTGGCTACACCTTC.

This chain connects TRBV5-1 to TRBJ1-1, with a tentative D call TRBD1 (6 bases). There are 17 residues in the CDR3. V dropped 0 bases and J dropped 6 bases, with 21 bases sitting between them. The germline V gene encodes CDR1 SGHRS and CDR2 YFSETQ. CDR3 in DNA: TGCGCCAGCAGCTTGGCCTCAGGGGCCCCTTTATGGCCTGAAGCTTTCTTT. This sequence encodes CASSLASGAPLWPEAFF.

V is TRBV2 and J is TRBJ1-5; 9 positions agree with TRBD1. Germline V gives CDR1 SNHLY, CDR2 FYNNEI. Trimming removed 5 bases from V and 6 bases from J; junction bases left unmatched: 5. This CDR3 contains 14 residues. CDR3 region: CASSWTGAGQPQHF. CDR3 nucleotides: TGTGCCAGCAGTTGGACAGGGGCAGGTCAGCCCCAGCATTTT. The whole variable domain, filled in from reference TRBV2 and TRBJ1-5, reads EPEVTQTPSHQVTQMGQEVILRCVPISNHLYFYWYRQILGQKVEFLVSFYNNEISEKSEIFDDQFSVERPDGSNFTLKIRSTKLEDSAMYFCASSWTGAGQPQHFGDGTRLSIL.

The rearrangement joins TRBV7-3 to TRBJ2-1; 9 nucleotides align to TRBD2. V lost 5 bases, J lost 7 bases, and 9 bases stayed unmatched. CDR3 size: 15 residues. CDR1 and CDR2 (germline): SGHTA, FQGTGA. The CDR3 here is CASSITGLAGNEQFF. The CDR3 DNA follows: TGTGCCAGCAGCATCACGGGGCTAGCGGGAAATGAGCAGTTCTTC.

The chain combines TRBV18 with TRBJ2-3, with 8 bases that match TRBD2. The CDR3 runs to 16 residues. Germline V gene lookup returns CDR1 KGHSH and CDR2 LQKENI. V lost 3 bases to trimming and J lost 2 bases; unmatched junction nucleotides: 7. CDR3 in amino acids: CASSPLSGGYTDTQYF. DNA of the CDR3: TGTGCCAGCTCACCTCTGAGCGGGGGTTACACAGATACGCAGTATTTT.

This clone occurred once. The V call is TRBV11-3, the J call TRBJ1-1; tentative D call: TRBD1 (5 bases). This CDR3 contains 13 residues. Germline V lookup: CDR1 SGHNT, CDR2 YENEEA. Trimming shortened V by 6 bases and J by 1 base, and 9 bases separated the two germline ends. The CDR3 sequence is CASRKQGNTEAFF. CDR3 in DNA: TGTGCCAGCAGAAAGCAGGGGAACACTGAAGCTTTCTTT.

The chain links TRBV28 to TRBJ1-5; no clear D. Trimming shortened V by 2 bases and J by 6 bases, and 8 bases separated the two germline ends. Germline values: CDR1 MDHEN, CDR2 SYDVKM. CDR3 length equals 13 residues. This chain's CDR3 is CASSLPQSQPQHF. The CDR3 DNA sequence: TGTGCCAGCAGTTTACCTCAGTCTCAGCCCCAGCATTTT.

This chain joins TRBV11-2 and TRBJ2-5, with TRBD1 identical over 7 bases. There are 14 residues in the CDR3. The germline V gene has CDR1 SGHAT and CDR2 FQNNGV. The J segment lost 2 bases and the V segment lost 5 bases, leaving 5 bases of the junction unmatched. This CDR3 is CASSPRDRQETQYF. The CDR3 DNA reads as TGTGCCAGCAGCCCACGGGACAGACAAGAGACCCAGTACTTC.

This chain connects TRBV12-5 to TRBJ1-3, with D possibly matching TRBD1 (5 bases). V lost 9 bases and J 0 bases, leaving 12 bases between the germline ends. The CDR3 is 14 amino acids. Germline V gene sequence: CDR1 LGHNT, CDR2 FRNRAP. The CDR3 bases are TGTGCTAGCCCTGACAGCTCCTCTGGAAACACCATATATTTT. As protein: CASPDSSSGNTIYF.

The chain employs TRBV5-8 and TRBJ1-1, with a possible D match to TRBD1 (5 bases). V shed 2 bases and J shed 4 bases, with 15 bases lying between them. The CDR3 is made up of 15 amino acids. CDR1 SGHTS and CDR2 YDEGEE come from the germline V gene. The CDR3 DNA follows: TGTGCCAGCAGCTTTCCGGGACTCCCAACCACTGAAGCTTTCTTT. Translation gives CASSFPGLPTTEAFF.

The rearrangement links TRBV3-1 (or the pseudogene TRBV3-2) to TRBJ2-1, with D possibly TRBD2 on 5 matching bases. The CDR3 spans 15 residues. Trimming took 3 bases from V and 0 from J, leaving 9 bases between them. Germline V gives CDR1 LGHDT, CDR2 YNNKEL (reference sequence). The CDR3 DNA reads TGTGCCAGCAGCCACTCGGGGAACTCCTACAATGAGCAGTTCTTC. Amino acid sequence: CASSHSGNSYNEQFF.